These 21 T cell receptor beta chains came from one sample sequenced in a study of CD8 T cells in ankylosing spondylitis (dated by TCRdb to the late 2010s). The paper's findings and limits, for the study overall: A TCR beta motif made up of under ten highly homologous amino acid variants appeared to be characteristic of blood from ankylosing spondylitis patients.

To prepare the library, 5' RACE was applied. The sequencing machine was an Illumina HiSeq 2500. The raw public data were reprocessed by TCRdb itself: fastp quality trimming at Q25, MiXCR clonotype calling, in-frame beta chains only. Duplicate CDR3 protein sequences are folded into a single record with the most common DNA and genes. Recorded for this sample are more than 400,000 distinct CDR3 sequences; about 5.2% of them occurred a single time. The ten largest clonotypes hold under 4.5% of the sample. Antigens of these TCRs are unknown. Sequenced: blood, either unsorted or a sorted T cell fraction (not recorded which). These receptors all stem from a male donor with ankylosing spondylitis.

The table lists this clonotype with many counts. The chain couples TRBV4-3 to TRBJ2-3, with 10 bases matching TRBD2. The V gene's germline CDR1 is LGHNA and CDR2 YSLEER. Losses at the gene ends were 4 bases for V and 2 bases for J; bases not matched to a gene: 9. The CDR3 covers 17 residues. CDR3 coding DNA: TGCGCCAGCAGCCCATTCCTAGCGGGAGATGTCACAGATACGCAGTATTTT. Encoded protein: CASSPFLAGDVTDTQYF.

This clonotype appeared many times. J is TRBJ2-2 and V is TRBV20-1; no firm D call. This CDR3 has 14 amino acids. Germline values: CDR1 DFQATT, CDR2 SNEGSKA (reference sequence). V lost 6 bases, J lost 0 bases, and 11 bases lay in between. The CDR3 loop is CSARRRANTGELFF. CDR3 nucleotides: TGCAGTGCCCGTCGGAGAGCGAACACCGGGGAGCTGTTTTTT.

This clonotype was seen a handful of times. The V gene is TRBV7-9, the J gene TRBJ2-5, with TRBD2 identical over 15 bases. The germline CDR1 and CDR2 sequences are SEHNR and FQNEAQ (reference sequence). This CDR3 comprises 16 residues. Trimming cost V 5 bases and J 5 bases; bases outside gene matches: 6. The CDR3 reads CASSDGTSGRSETQYF. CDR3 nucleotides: TGTGCCAGCAGCGACGGGACTAGCGGGAGGTCTGAGACCCAGTACTTC.

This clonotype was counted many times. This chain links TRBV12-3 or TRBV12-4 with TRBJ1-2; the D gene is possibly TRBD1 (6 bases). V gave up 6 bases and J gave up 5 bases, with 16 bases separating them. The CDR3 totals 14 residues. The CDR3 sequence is CASSTSGGQYGYTF. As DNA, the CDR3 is TGTGCCAGCAGCACCTCGGGGGGGCAGTATGGCTACACCTTC.

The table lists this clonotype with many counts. The CDR3 region is CASSTGQAQETQYF. The DNA for the CDR3 is TGCGCCAGCAGCACCGGACAGGCCCAAGAGACCCAGTACTTC. The rearrangement joins TRBV5-1 to TRBJ2-5; 7 nucleotides align to TRBD1. The V segment lost 4 bases and the J segment 1 base; nucleotides outside the gene matches: 4. The CDR3 consists of 14 residues. Germline CDR1 reads SGHRS; CDR2 reads YFSETQ. Drawing the rest from reference TRBV5-1 and TRBJ2-5, the complete variable domain is KAGVTQTPRYLIKTRGQQVTLSCSPISGHRSVSWYQQTPGQGLQFLFEYFSETQRNKGNFPGRFSGRQFSNSRSEMNVSTLELGDSALYLCASSTGQAQETQYFGPGTRLLVL.

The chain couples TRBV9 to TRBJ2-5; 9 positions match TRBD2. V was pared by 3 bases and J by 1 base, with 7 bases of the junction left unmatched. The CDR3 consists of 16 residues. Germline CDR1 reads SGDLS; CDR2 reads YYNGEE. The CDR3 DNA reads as TGTGCCAGCAGCGACCCCGAGACTAGCGGCCAAGAGACCCAGTACTTC. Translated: CASSDPETSGQETQYF.

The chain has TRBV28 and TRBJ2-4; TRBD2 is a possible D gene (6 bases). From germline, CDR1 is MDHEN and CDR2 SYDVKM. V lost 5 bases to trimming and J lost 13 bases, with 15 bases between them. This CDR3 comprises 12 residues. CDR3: CASSLEGYVQYF. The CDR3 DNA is TGTGCCAGCAGTCTGGAGGGTTATGTACAGTACTTC.

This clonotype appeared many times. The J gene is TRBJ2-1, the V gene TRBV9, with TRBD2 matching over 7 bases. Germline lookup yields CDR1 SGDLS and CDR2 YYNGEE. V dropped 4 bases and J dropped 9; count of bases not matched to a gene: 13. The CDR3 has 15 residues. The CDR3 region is CASSRPGGLYSEQFF. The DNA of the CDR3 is TGTGCCAGCAGCCGCCCCGGGGGGTTATATAGTGAGCAGTTCTTC.

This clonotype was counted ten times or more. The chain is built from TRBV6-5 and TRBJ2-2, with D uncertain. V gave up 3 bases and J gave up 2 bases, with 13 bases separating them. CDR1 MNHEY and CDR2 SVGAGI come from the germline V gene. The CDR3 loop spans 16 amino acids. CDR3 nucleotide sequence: TGTGCCAGCAGTTATTTGACACGTACCAACACCGGGGAGCTGTTTTTT. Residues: CASSYLTRTNTGELFF.

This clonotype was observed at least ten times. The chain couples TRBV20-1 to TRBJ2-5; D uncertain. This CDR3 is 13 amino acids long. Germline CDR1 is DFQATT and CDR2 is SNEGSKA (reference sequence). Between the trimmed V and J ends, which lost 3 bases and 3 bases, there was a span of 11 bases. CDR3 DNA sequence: TGCAGTGCTAGGCATTCGACGGAAGAGACCCAGTACTTC. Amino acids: CSARHSTEETQYF.

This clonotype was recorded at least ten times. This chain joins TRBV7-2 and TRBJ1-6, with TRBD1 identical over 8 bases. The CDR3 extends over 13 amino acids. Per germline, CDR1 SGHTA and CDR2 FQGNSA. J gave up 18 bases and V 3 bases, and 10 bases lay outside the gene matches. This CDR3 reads CASSFPDRGKTHF. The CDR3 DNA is TGTGCCAGCAGCTTTCCCGACAGGGGAAAAACCCACTTT.

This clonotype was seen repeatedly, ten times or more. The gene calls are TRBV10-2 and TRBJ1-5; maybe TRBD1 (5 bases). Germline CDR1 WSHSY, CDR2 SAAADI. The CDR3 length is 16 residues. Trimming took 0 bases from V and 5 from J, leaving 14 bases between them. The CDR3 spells CASSESRLGGYQPQHF. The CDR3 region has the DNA TGCGCCAGCAGTGAGTCGAGGCTTGGGGGTTATCAGCCCCAGCATTTT.

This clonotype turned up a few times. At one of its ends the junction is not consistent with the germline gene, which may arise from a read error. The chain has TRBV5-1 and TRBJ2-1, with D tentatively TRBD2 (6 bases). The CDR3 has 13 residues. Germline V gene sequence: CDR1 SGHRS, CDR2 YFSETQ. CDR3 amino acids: CASSLQTHSPGVF. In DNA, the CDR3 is TGCGCCAGCAGCTTGCAGACTCACTCCCCGGGGGTCTTC.

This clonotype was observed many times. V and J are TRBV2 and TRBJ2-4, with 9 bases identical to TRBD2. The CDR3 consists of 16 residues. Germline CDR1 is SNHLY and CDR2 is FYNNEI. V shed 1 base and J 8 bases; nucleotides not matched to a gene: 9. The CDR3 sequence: CASSEGAAGGRHIQYF. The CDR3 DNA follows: TGTGCCAGCAGTGAAGGTGCCGCGGGGGGGCGTCACATTCAGTACTTC.

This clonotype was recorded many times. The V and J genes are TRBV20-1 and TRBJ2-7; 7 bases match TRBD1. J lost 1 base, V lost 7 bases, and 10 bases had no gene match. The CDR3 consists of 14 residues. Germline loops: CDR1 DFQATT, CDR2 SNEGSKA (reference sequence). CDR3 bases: TGCAGTGGTTTTGAGGGGGCCAATTCCTACGAGCAGTACTTC. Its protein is CSGFEGANSYEQYF.

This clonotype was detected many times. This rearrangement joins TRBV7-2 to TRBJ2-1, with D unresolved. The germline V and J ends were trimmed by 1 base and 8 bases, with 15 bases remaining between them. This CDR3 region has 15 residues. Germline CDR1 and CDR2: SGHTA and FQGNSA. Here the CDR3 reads CASSLVRWLGDEQFF. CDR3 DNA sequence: TGTGCCAGCAGCTTAGTGAGGTGGTTAGGCGATGAGCAGTTCTTC.

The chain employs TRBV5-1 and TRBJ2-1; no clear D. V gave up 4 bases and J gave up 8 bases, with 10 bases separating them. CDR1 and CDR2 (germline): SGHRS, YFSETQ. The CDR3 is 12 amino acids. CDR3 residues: CASSPEAHEQFF. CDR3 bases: TGCGCCAGCAGCCCCGAGGCCCATGAGCAGTTCTTC.

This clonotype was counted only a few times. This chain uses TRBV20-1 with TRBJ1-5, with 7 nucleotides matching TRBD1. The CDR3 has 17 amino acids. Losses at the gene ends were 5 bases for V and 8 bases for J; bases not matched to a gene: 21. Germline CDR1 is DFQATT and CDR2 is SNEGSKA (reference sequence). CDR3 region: CSAGVAPGQRSGEPQHF. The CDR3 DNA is TGCAGTGCTGGCGTAGCTCCGGGACAGCGTTCCGGTGAGCCCCAGCATTTT.

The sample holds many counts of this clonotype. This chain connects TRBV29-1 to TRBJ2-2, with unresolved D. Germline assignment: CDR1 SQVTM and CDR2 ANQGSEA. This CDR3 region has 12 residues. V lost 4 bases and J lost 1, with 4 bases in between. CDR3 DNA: TGCAGCGTTGGGCAGAACACCGGGGAGCTGTTTTTT. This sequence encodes CSVGQNTGELFF.

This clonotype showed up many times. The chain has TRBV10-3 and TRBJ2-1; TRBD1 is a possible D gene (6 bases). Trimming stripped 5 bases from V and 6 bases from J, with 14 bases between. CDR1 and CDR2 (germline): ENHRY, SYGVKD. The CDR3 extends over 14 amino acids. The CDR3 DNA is TGTGCCATCAGTACGGCAGGGGTAGGCAATGAGCAGTTCTTC. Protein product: CAISTAGVGNEQFF.

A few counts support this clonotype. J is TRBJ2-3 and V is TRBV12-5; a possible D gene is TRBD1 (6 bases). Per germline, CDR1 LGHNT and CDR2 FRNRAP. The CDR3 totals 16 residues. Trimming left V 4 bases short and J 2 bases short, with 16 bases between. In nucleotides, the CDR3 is TGTGCTAGTGGTTCTGGACAGCGAACACTCACAGATACGCAGTATTTT. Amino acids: CASGSGQRTLTDTQYF.